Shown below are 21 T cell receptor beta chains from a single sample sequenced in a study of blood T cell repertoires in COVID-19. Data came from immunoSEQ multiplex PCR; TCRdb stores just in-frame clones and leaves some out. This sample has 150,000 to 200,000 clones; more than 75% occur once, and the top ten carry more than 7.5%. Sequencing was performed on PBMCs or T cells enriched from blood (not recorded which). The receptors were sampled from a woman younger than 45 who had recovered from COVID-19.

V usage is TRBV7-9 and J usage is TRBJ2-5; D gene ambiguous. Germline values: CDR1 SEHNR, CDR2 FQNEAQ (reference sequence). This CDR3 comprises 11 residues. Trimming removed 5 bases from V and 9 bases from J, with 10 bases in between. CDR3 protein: CASSPAAAQYF. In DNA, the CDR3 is TGTGCCAGCAGCCCGGCGGCGGCCCAGTACTTC.

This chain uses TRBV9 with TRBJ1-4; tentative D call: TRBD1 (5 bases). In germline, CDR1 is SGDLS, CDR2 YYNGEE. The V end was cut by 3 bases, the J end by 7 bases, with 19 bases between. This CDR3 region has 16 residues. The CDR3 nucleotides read TGTGCCAGCAGCGCAGGGATTGGGGCATCGAGTGAAAAACTGTTTTTT. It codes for CASSAGIGASSEKLFF.

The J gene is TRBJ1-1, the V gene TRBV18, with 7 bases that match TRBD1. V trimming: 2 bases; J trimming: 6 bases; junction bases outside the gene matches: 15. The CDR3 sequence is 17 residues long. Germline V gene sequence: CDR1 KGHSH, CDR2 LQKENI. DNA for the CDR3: TGTGCCAGCTCACCAAGGGAGAGGGACAGTTCGGTCGCTGAAGCTTTCTTT. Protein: CASSPRERDSSVAEAFF. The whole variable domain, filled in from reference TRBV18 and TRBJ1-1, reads NAGVMQNPRHLVRRRGQEARLRCSPMKGHSHVYWYRQLPEEGLKFMVYLQKENIIDESGMPKERFSAEFPKEGPSILRIQQVVRGDSAAYFCASSPRERDSSVAEAFFGQGTRLTVV.

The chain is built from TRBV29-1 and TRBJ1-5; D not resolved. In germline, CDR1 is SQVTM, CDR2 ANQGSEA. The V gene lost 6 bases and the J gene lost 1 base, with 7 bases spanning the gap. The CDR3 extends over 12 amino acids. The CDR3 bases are TGCAGCGTGGCGGGGAGCAATCAGCCCCAGCATTTT. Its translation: CSVAGSNQPQHF.

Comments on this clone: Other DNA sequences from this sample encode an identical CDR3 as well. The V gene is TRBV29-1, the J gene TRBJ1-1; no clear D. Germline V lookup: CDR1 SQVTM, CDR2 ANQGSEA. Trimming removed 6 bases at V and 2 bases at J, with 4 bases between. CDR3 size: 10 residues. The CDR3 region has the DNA TGCAGCGTGAGAAACACTGAAGCTTTCTTT. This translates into CSVRNTEAFF.

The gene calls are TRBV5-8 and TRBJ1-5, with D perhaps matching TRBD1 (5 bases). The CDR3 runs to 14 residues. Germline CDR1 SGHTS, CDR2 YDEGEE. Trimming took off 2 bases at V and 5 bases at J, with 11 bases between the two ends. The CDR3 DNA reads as TGTGCCAGCAGCTTATTAACAGGTTATCAGCCCCAGCATTTT. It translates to CASSLLTGYQPQHF. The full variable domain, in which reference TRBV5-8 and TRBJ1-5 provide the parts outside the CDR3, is EAGVTQSPTHLIKTRGQQATLRCSPISGHTSVYWYQQALGLGLQFLLWYDEGEERNRGNFPPRFSGRQFPNYSSELNVNALELEDSALYLCASSLLTGYQPQHFGDGTRLSIL.

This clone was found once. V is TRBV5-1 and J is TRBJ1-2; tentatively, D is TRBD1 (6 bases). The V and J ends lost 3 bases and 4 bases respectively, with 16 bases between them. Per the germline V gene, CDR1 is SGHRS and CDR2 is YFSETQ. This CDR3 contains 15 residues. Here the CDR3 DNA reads TGCGCCAGCAGCTACGACAGGACAAGGGGCTATGGCTACACCTTC. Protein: CASSYDRTRGYGYTF.

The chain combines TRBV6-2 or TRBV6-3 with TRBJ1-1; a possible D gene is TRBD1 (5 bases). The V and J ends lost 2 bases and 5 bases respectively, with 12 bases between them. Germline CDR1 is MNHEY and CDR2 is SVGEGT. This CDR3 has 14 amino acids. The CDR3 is CASSYDSRVTEAFF. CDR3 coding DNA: TGTGCCAGCAGTTACGACTCCAGGGTTACTGAAGCTTTCTTT.

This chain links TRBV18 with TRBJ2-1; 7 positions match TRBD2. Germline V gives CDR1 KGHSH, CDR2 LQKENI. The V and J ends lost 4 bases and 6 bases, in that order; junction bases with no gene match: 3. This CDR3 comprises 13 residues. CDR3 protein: CASSLSSGNEQFF. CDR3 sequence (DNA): TGTGCCAGCTCACTCTCTAGCGGCAATGAGCAGTTCTTC.

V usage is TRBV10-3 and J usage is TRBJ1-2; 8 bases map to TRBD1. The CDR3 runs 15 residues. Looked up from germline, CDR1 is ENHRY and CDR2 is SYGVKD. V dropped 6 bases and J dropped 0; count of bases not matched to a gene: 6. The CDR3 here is CAISVGQGPNYGYTF. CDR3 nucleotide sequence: TGTGCCATCAGCGTAGGACAGGGACCTAACTATGGCTACACCTTC.

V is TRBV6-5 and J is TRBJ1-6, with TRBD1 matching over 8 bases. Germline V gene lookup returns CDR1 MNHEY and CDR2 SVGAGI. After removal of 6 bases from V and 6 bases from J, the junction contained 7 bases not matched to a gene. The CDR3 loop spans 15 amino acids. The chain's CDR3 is CASRPPGGTNSPLHF. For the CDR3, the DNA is TGTGCCAGCAGACCCCCAGGGGGCACTAATTCACCCCTCCACTTT.

This CDR3 reads CAIRGLAGAYEQYF. CDR3 sequence (DNA): TGTGCCATCAGAGGACTAGCGGGGGCCTACGAGCAGTACTTC. The chain couples TRBV10-3 to TRBJ2-7, with TRBD2 matching over 13 bases. The CDR3 contains 14 residues. V lost 6 bases and J lost 2; bases outside the gene matches: 1. From germline, CDR1 is ENHRY and CDR2 SYGVKD.

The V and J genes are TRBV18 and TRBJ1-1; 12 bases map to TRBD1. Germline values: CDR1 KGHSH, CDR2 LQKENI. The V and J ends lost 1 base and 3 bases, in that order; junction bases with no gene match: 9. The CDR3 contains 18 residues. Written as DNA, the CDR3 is TGTGCCAGCTCACCACGGGGACAGGGGGCGATGAAGGACACTGAAGCTTTCTTT. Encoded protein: CASSPRGQGAMKDTEAFF.

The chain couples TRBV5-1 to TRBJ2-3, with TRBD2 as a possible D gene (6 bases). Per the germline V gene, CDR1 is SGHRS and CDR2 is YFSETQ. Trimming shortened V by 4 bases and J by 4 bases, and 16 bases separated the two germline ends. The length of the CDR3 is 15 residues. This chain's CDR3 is CASSPGGLSADTQYF. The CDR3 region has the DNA TGCGCCAGCAGCCCGGGCGGACTAAGTGCAGATACGCAGTATTTT.

The CDR3 DNA is TGTGCCAGCAGTGAAGTTGCTAGCGGGTATTTGGGAGATACGCAGTATTTT. Translation gives CASSEVASGYLGDTQYF. This sequence joins TRBV6-1 and TRBJ2-3; TRBD2 matches 8 bases. Per the germline V gene, CDR1 is MNHNS and CDR2 is SASEGT. After removal of 1 base from V and 5 bases from J, the junction contained 11 bases not matched to a gene. The CDR3 is 17 residues long.

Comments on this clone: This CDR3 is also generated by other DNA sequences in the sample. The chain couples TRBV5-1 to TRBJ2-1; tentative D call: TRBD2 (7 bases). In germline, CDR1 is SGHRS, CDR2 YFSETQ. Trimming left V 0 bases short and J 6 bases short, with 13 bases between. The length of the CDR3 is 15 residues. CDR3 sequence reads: CASSLGRGAGNEQFF. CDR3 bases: TGCGCCAGCAGCTTGGGTCGGGGGGCGGGCAATGAGCAGTTCTTC.

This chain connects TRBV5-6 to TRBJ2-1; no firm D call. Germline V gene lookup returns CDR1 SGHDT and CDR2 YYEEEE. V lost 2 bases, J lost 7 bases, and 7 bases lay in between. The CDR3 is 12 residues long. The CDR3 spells CASSFLGNEQFF. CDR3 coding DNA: TGTGCCAGCAGCTTTCTCGGGAATGAGCAGTTCTTC.

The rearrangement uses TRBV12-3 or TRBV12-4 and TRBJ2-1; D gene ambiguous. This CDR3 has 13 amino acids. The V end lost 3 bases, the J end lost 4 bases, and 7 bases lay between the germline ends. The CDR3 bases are TGTGCCAGCAGTTTGGCTCCTTACAATGAGCAGTTCTTC. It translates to CASSLAPYNEQFF.

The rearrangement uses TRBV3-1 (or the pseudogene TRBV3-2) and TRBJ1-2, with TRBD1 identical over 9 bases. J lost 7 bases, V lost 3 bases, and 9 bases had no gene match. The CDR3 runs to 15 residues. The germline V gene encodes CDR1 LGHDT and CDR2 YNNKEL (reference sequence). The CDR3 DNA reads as TGTGCCAGCAGCCAGGGACAGGGATCCTATAGTGGCTACACCTTC. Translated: CASSQGQGSYSGYTF.

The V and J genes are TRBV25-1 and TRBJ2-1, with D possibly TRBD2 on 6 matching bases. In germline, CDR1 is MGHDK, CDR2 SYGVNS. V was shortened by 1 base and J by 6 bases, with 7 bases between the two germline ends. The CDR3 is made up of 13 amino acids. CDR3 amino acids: CASSEWDSNEQFF. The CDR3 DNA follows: TGTGCCAGCAGTGAATGGGACTCCAATGAGCAGTTCTTC. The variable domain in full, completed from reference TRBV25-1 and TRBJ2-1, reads EADIYQTPRYLVIGTGKKITLECSQTMGHDKMYWYQQDPGMELHLIHYSYGVNSTEKGDLSSESTVSRIRTEHFPLTLESARPSHTSQYLCASSEWDSNEQFFGPGTRLTVL.

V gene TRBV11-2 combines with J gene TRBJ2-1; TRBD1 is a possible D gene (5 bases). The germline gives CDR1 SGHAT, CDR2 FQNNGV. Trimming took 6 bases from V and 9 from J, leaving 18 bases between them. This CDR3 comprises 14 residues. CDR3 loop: CASSRRQVDSEQFF. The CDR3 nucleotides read TGTGCCAGCAGTCGCCGTCAGGTTGACAGTGAGCAGTTCTTC. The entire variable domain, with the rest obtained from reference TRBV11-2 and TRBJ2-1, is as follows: EAGVAQSPRYKIIEKRQSVAFWCNPISGHATLYWYQQILGQGPKLLIQFQNNGVVDDSQLPKDRFSAERLKGVDSTLKIQPAKLEDSAVYLCASSRRQVDSEQFFGPGTRLTVL.